Shown below are 20 T cell receptor beta chains from a single sample sequenced in a study of cytomegalovirus exposure and HLA in healthy donors. PCR primers comprised 60 Vbeta and 13 Jbeta primers. Method: immunoSEQ multiplex PCR; TCRdb's copy keeps in-frame clones and lacks some. The profile shows about 180,000 clones, about four fifths of them singletons. Material: PBMCs. The receptors shown here come from a male donor in good health and CMV-seronegative.

The chain couples TRBV7-9 to TRBJ1-2; no firm D call. Germline V gene data show CDR1 as SEHNR and CDR2 as FQNEAQ (reference sequence). The germline V and J ends were trimmed by 5 bases and 6 bases, with 25 bases remaining between them. The CDR3 totals 17 residues. CDR3 in amino acids: CASSMFRGKKGQDGYTF. For the CDR3, the DNA is TGTGCCAGCAGCATGTTCCGGGGAAAGAAAGGGCAGGATGGCTACACCTTC.

This chain links TRBV25-1 with TRBJ2-3; TRBD1 aligns across 8 bases. V dropped 4 bases and J dropped 4; count of bases not matched to a gene: 4. The CDR3 contains 14 residues. The germline V gene has CDR1 MGHDK and CDR2 SYGVNS. The CDR3 region is CASSAGGAADTQYF. In DNA, the CDR3 is TGTGCCAGCAGTGCAGGGGGCGCGGCAGATACGCAGTATTTT.

In this sample, this clone turned up a few times. The J gene is TRBJ1-2, the V gene TRBV19; no firm D call. Trimming stripped 3 bases from V and 4 bases from J, with 12 bases between. Germline V gene sequence: CDR1 LNHDA, CDR2 SQIVND (reference sequence). This CDR3 region has 14 residues. The CDR3 sequence: CASSIIADVYGYTF. The CDR3 coding sequence is TGTGCCAGTAGTATCATCGCGGATGTCTATGGCTACACCTTC.

This chain uses TRBV7-9 with TRBJ1-2, with 9 bases that match TRBD1. V was pared by 5 bases and J by 5 bases, with 6 bases of the junction left unmatched. The CDR3 extends over 14 amino acids. Per germline, CDR1 SEHNR and CDR2 FQNEAQ (reference sequence). The CDR3 DNA reads as TGTGCCAGCAGCATGGACAGGGGTTTTTATGGCTACACCTTC. This sequence encodes CASSMDRGFYGYTF.

CDR3 amino acids: CASSQPAGEWDGCYTF. In nucleotides, the CDR3 is TGCGCCAGCAGTCAACCGGCAGGGGAATGGGATGGATGCTACACCTTC. The chain uses TRBV23-1 and TRBJ1-2; TRBD1 might be the D (6 bases). TRBV23-1 is identified as an open reading frame with a role that is uncertain. With 2 bases removed from V and 9 bases from J, the gap between germline ends came to 22 bases. The CDR3 runs to 16 residues.

The J gene is TRBJ2-7, the V gene TRBV6-5; 13 nucleotides line up with TRBD2. J gave up 6 bases and V 4 bases, and 9 bases lay outside the gene matches. Looked up from germline, CDR1 is MNHEY and CDR2 is SVGAGI. This CDR3 is 16 amino acids long. CDR3 DNA sequence: TGTGCCAGCAGTTTTGGACTAGCGGGAGTGTTTGGCGAGCAGTACTTC. It encodes CASSFGLAGVFGEQYF.

The chain recombines TRBV5-6 with TRBJ2-7; TRBD1 agrees at 10 bases. This CDR3 comprises 19 residues. V lost 2 bases and J lost 4; bases outside the gene matches: 18. Germline lookup yields CDR1 SGHDT and CDR2 YYEEEE. The CDR3 sequence: CASSLTPGQGPTGPYEQYF. The CDR3 coding sequence is TGTGCCAGCAGCTTAACTCCGGGACAGGGGCCTACCGGCCCTTACGAGCAGTACTTC.

This chain connects TRBV19 to TRBJ1-4; possibly TRBD1 for D (5 bases). V was trimmed by 5 bases and J by 0 bases, leaving 7 bases between them. This CDR3 has 14 amino acids. Per germline, CDR1 LNHDA and CDR2 SQIVND (reference sequence). The CDR3 here is CASSQQATNEKLFF. The DNA of the CDR3 is TGTGCCAGTAGTCAACAGGCAACTAATGAAAAACTGTTTTTT.

The chain is built from TRBV28 and TRBJ2-7, with 9 bases aligning to TRBD1. Germline CDR1 is MDHEN and CDR2 is SYDVKM. V gave up 4 bases and J gave up 0 bases; unmatched junction bases: 7. The CDR3 spans 16 residues. This CDR3 reads CASSSIPGQGSYEQYF. The CDR3, as DNA: TGTGCCAGCAGTTCAATACCGGGACAGGGCTCCTACGAGCAGTACTTC. Using reference TRBV28 and TRBJ2-7 for the parts outside the CDR3, the full variable domain is DVKVTQSSRYLVKRTGEKVFLECVQDMDHENMFWYRQDPGLGLRLIYFSYDVKMKEKGDIPEGYSVSREKKERFSLILESASTNQTSMYLCASSSIPGQGSYEQYFGPGTRLTVT.

This chain connects TRBV19 to TRBJ2-4; 7 nucleotides agree with TRBD1. The CDR3 totals 14 residues. Looked up from germline, CDR1 is LNHDA and CDR2 is SQIVND (reference sequence). J was trimmed by 4 bases and V by 6 bases; bases with no gene match: 6. The CDR3 DNA reads TGTGCCAGTAGGGCAGACAGGGCAAAAAACATTCAGTACTTC. Encoded protein: CASRADRAKNIQYF.

The chain combines TRBV5-5 with TRBJ2-7, with 7 bases that match TRBD1. The CDR3 length is 14 residues. The germline V gene encodes CDR1 SGHKS and CDR2 YYEKEE (reference sequence). Germline trimming cut 3 bases from V and 6 bases from J; bases unmatched to any gene: 9. CDR3 in DNA: TGTGCCAGCAGCTCGGAGACAGGGTTTGGCGAGCAGTACTTC. Its protein product is CASSSETGFGEQYF.

The chain combines TRBV28 with TRBJ2-7; tentative D call: TRBD2 (5 bases). The V gene lost 5 bases and the J gene lost 2 bases, with 16 bases spanning the gap. This CDR3 is built from 15 residues. The germline CDR1 and CDR2 sequences are MDHEN and SYDVKM. The CDR3 bases are TGTGCCAGCAGTCAAGGGAGTCAACGGGCCTACGAGCAGTACTTC. It encodes CASSQGSQRAYEQYF.

The chain joins TRBV5-1 to TRBJ1-6; D call uncertain. The CDR3 is 16 amino acids. The germline gives CDR1 SGHRS, CDR2 YFSETQ. Trimming pared 1 base from V and 5 bases from J, leaving 13 bases between. In DNA, the CDR3 is TGCGCCAGCAGCTTGACCCATGGAGCCAATAATTCACCCCTCCACTTT. It codes for CASSLTHGANNSPLHF.

This chain uses TRBV29-1 with TRBJ1-1, with TRBD1 matching over 9 bases. This CDR3 contains 14 residues. The V segment lost 5 bases and the J segment 4 bases; nucleotides outside the gene matches: 8. Per the germline V gene, CDR1 is SQVTM and CDR2 is ANQGSEA. The CDR3 region has the DNA TGCAGCGTTATTCCCGGGACAGGGCTCACTGAAGCTTTCTTT. Translating it yields CSVIPGTGLTEAFF.

The CDR3 bases are TGTGCCAGCAGAGAGGGACAATACACCGGGGAGCTGTTTTTT. Protein: CASREGQYTGELFF. This chain joins TRBV7-9 and TRBJ2-2, with D perhaps TRBD1 (6 bases). Germline lookup yields CDR1 SEHNR and CDR2 FQNEAQ (reference sequence). This CDR3 is 14 amino acids long. The V end lost 6 bases, the J end lost 3 bases, and 11 bases lay between the germline ends.

The chain carries TRBV30 and TRBJ1-6, with D perhaps TRBD1 (5 bases). Looked up from germline, CDR1 is GTSNPN and CDR2 is SVGIG (reference sequence). The length of the CDR3 is 17 residues. V lost 8 bases and J 0 bases, leaving 20 bases between the germline ends. The CDR3 region is CALAGRQLSSYNSPLHF. CDR3 sequence (DNA): TGTGCCCTCGCGGGACGACAGTTAAGCTCCTATAATTCACCCCTCCACTTT.

CDR3 nucleotides: TGTGCCAGCAGGCCGCTGGGCGGGGGGAACACCGGGGAGCTGTTTTTT. Protein product: CASRPLGGGNTGELFF. V gene TRBV2 combines with J gene TRBJ2-2; the match to TRBD2 covers 7 bases. Germline assignment: CDR1 SNHLY and CDR2 FYNNEI. V gave up 6 bases and J gave up 1 base; unmatched junction bases: 8. CDR3 length equals 16 residues.

This chain connects TRBV29-1 to TRBJ1-1; D uncertain. The length of the CDR3 is 11 residues. V lost 3 bases to trimming and J lost 6 bases, with 8 bases between them. The germline gives CDR1 SQVTM, CDR2 ANQGSEA. CDR3 DNA: TGCAGCGTTGATTCCGGGGCTGAAGCTTTCTTT. Protein: CSVDSGAEAFF.

This chain joins TRBV5-4 and TRBJ2-5; 7 bases are shared with TRBD2. CDR1 and CDR2 from the germline V gene are SGHNT and YYREEE (reference sequence). V lost 3 bases to trimming and J lost 2 bases; unmatched junction nucleotides: 7. CDR3 length: 15 amino acids. The DNA of the CDR3 is TGTGCCAGCAGCTCCTCAGCGGGGACTCAAGAGACCCAGTACTTC. It encodes CASSSSAGTQETQYF.

The rearrangement joins TRBV5-4 to TRBJ2-4; D remains ambiguous. Trimming pared 4 bases from V and 2 bases from J, leaving 16 bases between. Germline CDR1 is SGHNT and CDR2 is YYREEE (reference sequence). The length of the CDR3 is 16 residues. The CDR3 loop reads CASSPDMMSPKNIQYF. The CDR3 DNA sequence: TGTGCCAGCAGCCCCGACATGATGTCACCCAAAAACATTCAGTACTTC.